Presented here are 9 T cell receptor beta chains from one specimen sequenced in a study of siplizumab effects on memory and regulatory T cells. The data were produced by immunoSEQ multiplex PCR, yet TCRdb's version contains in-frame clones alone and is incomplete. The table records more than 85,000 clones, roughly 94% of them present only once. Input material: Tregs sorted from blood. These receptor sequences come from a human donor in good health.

For the CDR3, the DNA is TGCGCCAGCAGCCTCGGAGGGGGTCCAGAGACCCAGTACTTC. Translation: CASSLGGGPETQYF. The chain is built from TRBV4-1 and TRBJ2-5, with D perhaps assigned TRBD1 or TRBD2 (6 bases each). The germline gives CDR1 MGHRA, CDR2 YSYEKL. The CDR3 has 14 residues. Between the trimmed V and J ends, which lost 4 bases and 4 bases, there was a span of 13 bases.

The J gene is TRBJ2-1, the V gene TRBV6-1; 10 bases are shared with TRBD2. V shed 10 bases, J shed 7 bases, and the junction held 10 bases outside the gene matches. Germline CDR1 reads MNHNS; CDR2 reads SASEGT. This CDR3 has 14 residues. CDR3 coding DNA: TGTGCCACCCTTCGAGCGGGAGGGACGAATGAGCAGTTCTTC. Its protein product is CATLRAGGTNEQFF.

The CDR3 reads CASSYRLQGVWETQYF. For the CDR3, the DNA is TGTGCCAGCAGCTACCGCTTACAGGGAGTGTGGGAGACCCAGTACTTC. The V and J genes are TRBV7-2 and TRBJ2-5; D possibly corresponds to TRBD1 (6 bases). V lost 4 bases to trimming and J lost 5 bases, with 20 bases between them. This CDR3 contains 16 residues. The germline V gene has CDR1 SGHTA and CDR2 FQGNSA. The whole variable domain, remainder taken from reference TRBV7-2 and TRBJ2-5, is GAGVSQSPSNKVTEKGKDVELRCDPISGHTALYWYRQSLGQGLEFLIYFQGNSAPDKSGLPSDRFSAERTGGSVSTLTIQRTQQEDSAVYLCASSYRLQGVWETQYFGPGTRLLVL.

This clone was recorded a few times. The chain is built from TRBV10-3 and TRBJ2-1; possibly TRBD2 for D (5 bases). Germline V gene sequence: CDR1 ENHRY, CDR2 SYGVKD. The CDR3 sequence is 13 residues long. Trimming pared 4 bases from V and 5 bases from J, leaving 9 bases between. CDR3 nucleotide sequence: TGTGCCATCAGTGCGGACTGGGACAATGAGCAGTTCTTC. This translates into CAISADWDNEQFF.

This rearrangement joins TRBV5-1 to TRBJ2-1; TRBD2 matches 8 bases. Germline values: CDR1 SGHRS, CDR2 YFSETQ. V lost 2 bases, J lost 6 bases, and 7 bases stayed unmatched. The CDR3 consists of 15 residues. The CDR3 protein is CASSFLTGTSNEQFF. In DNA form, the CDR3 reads TGCGCCAGCAGCTTTCTAACCGGGACTAGCAATGAGCAGTTCTTC.

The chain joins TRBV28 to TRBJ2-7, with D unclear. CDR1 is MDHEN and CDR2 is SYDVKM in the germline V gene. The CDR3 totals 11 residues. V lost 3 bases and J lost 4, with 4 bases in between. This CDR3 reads CASSFLYEQYF. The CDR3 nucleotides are TGTGCCAGCAGTTTCTTGTACGAGCAGTACTTC.

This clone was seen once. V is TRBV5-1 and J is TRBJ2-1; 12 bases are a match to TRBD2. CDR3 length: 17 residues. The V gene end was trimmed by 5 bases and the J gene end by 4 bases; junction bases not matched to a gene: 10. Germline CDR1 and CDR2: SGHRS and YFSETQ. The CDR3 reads CASRYGLAGYQYNEQFF. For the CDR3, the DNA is TGCGCCAGCAGGTACGGACTAGCGGGATATCAATACAATGAGCAGTTCTTC. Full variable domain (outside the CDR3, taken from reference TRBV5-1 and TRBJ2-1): KAGVTQTPRYLIKTRGQQVTLSCSPISGHRSVSWYQQTPGQGLQFLFEYFSETQRNKGNFPGRFSGRQFSNSRSEMNVSTLELGDSALYLCASRYGLAGYQYNEQFFGPGTRLTVL.

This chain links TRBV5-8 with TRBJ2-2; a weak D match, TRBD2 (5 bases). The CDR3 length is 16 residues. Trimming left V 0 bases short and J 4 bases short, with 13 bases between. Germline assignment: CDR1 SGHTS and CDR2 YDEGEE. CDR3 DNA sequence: TGTGCCAGCAGCTTGGGAGTGGTCCGGGGCACCGGGGAGCTGTTTTTT. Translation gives CASSLGVVRGTGELFF.

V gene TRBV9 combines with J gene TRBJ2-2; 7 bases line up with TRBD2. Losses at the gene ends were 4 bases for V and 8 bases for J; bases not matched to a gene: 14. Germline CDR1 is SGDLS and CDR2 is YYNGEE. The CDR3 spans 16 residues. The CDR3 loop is CASSMGREWSFGELFF. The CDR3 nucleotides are TGTGCCAGCAGCATGGGGCGGGAGTGGAGTTTTGGGGAGCTGTTTTTT.